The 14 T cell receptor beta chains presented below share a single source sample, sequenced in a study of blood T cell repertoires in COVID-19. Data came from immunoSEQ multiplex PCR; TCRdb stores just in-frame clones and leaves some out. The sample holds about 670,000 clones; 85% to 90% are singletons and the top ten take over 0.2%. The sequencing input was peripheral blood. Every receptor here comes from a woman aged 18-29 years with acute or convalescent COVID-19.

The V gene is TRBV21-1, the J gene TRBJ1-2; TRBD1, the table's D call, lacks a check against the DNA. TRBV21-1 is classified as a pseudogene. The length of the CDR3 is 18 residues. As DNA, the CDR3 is TGTGCCAGCAGTCTCGTCCGGACCGTTAAGGACAGGGTTGGTGGCTACACCTTC. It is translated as CASSLVRTVKDRVGGYTF.

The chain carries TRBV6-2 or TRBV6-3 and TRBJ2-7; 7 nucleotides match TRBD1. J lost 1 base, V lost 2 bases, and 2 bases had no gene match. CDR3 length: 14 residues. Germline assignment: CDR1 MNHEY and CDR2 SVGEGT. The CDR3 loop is CASSYRTGSYEQYF. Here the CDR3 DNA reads TGTGCCAGCAGTTACCGGACAGGTTCCTACGAGCAGTACTTC.

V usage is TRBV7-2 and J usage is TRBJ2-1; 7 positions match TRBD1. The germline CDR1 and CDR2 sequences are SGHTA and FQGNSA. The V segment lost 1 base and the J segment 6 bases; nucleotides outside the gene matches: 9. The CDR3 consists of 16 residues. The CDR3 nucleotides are TGTGCCAGCAGCTTAGGGGACAGCCCCGACCCCAATGAGCAGTTCTTC. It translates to CASSLGDSPDPNEQFF.

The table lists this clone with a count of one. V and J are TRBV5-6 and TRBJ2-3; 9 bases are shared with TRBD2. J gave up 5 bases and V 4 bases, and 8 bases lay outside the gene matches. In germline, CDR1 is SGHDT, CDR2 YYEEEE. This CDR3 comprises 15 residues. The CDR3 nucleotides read TGTGCCAGCAGCCCCCCGGGACTAGCAGGAGATACGCAGTATTTT. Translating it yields CASSPPGLAGDTQYF.

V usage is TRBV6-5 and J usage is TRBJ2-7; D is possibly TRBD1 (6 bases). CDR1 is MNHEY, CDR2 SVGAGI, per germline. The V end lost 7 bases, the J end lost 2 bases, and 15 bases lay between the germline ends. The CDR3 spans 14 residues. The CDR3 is CASTIQGITYEQYF. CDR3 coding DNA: TGTGCCAGCACTATACAGGGTATTACCTACGAGCAGTACTTC.

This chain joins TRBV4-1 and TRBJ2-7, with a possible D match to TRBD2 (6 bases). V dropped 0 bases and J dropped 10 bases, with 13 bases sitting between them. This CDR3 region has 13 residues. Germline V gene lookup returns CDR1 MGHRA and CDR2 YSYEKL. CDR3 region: CASSQEKAGLQYF. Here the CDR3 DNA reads TGCGCCAGCAGCCAAGAGAAGGCGGGGCTTCAGTACTTC.

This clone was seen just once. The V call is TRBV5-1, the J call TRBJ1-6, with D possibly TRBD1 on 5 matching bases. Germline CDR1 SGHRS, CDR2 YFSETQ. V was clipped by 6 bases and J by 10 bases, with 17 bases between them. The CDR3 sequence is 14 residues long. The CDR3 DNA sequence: TGCGCCAGCACCAAAGGGGTGGAGGGATCACCCCTCCACTTT. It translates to CASTKGVEGSPLHF.

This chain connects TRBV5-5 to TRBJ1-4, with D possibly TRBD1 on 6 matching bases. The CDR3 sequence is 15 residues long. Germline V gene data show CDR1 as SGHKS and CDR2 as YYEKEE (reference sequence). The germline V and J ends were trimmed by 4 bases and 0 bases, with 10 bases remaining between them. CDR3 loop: CASSTNRATNEKLFF. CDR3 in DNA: TGTGCCAGCAGCACTAACAGGGCAACTAATGAAAAACTGTTTTTT.

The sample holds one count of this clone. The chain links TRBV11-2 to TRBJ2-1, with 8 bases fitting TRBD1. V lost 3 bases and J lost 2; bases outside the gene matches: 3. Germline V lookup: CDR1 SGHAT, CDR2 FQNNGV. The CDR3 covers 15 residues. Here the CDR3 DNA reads TGTGCCAGCAGCTTCCGACAGGGGCCCTACAATGAGCAGTTCTTC. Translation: CASSFRQGPYNEQFF. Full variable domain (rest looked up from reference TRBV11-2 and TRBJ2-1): EAGVAQSPRYKIIEKRQSVAFWCNPISGHATLYWYQQILGQGPKLLIQFQNNGVVDDSQLPKDRFSAERLKGVDSTLKIQPAKLEDSAVYLCASSFRQGPYNEQFFGPGTRLTVL.

Written as DNA, the CDR3 is TGTGCCAGCAGCCAACAGGACAGCCAAGAGACCCAGTACTTC. This encodes CASSQQDSQETQYF. V usage is TRBV7-2 and J usage is TRBJ2-5, with D perhaps TRBD1 (6 bases). The V gene's germline CDR1 is SGHTA and CDR2 FQGNSA. Trimming shortened V by 5 bases and J by 1 base, and 11 bases separated the two germline ends. The CDR3 spans 14 residues.

The CDR3 reads CASSYGQGRDGYTF. The CDR3 bases are TGTGCCAGCAGCTATGGACAGGGGCGGGATGGCTACACCTTC. The V and J genes are TRBV7-9 and TRBJ1-2, with 9 bases fitting TRBD1. The CDR3 is 14 amino acids. Germline V gene lookup returns CDR1 SEHNR and CDR2 FQNEAQ (reference sequence). The V and J ends lost 4 bases and 6 bases, in that order; junction bases with no gene match: 6.

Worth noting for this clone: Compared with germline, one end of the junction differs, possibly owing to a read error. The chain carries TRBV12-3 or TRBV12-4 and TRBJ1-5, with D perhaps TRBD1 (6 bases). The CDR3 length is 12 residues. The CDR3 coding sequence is TGTGCCAGCACCTGGGCCATGGGGGACAAAGATTTT. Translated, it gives CASTWAMGDKDF.

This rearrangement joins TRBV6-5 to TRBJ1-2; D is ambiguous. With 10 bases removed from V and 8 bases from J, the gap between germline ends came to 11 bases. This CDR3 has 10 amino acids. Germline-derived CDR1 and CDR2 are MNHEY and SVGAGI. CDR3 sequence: CATSPEGYTF. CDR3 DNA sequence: TGTGCCACAAGTCCCGAGGGCTACACCTTC.

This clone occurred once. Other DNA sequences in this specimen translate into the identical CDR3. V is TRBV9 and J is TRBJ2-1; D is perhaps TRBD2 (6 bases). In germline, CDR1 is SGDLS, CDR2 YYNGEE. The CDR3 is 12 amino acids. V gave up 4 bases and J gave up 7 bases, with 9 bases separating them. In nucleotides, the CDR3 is TGTGCCAGCAGCCCTGGGGGGAATGAGCAGTTCTTC. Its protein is CASSPGGNEQFF.